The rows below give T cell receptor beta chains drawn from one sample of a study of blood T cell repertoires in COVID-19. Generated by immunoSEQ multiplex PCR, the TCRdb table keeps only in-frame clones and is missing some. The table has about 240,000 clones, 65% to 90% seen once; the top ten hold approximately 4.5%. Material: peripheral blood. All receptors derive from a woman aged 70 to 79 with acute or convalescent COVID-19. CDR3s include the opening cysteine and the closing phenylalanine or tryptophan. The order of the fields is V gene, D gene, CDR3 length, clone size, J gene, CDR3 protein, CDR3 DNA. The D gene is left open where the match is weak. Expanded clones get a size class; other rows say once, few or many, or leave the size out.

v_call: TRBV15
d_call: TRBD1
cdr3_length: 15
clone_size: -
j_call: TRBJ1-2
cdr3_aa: CATSRGRTGGYGYTF
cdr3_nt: TGTGCCACCAGCAGAGGGAGGACAGGAGGCTATGGCTACACCTTC

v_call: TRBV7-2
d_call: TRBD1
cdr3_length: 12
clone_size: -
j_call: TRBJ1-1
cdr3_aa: CASSFNRGEAFF
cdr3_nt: TGTGCCAGCAGCTTTAACAGGGGGGAAGCTTTCTTT

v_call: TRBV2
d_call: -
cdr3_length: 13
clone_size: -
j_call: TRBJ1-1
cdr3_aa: CATNRVSPTEAFF
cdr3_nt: TGTGCCACAAACAGGGTCTCCCCCACTGAAGCTTTCTTT

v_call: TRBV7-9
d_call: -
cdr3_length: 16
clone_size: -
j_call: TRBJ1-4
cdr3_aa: CASSLGVSPTNEKLFF
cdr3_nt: TGTGCCAGCAGCCTAGGAGTGAGTCCCACTAATGAAAAACTGTTTTTT

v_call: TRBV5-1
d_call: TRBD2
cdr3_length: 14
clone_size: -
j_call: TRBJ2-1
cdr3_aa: CASSVGPGGSEQFF
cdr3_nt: TGCGCCAGCAGCGTGGGGCCGGGGGGGAGTGAGCAGTTCTTC

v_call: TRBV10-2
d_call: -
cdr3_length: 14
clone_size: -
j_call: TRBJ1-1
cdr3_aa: CASSEYRANYGAFF
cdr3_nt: TGCGCCAGCAGTGAGTACAGGGCCAATTATGGAGCTTTCTTT

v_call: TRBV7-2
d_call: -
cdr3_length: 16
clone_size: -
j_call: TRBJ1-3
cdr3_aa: CASSLEILTGGNTIYF
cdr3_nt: TGTGCCAGCAGCTTAGAAATCTTAACGGGGGGAAACACCATATATTTT

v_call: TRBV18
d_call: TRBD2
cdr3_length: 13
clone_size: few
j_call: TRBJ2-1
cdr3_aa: CASSPDARGGQFF
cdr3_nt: TGTGCCAGCTCACCAGATGCGCGGGGGGGGCAGTTCTTC

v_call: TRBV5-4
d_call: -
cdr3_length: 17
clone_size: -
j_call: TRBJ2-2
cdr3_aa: CASSLAGGPRNTGELFF
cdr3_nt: TGTGCCAGCAGCTTGGCCGGGGGTCCCCGGAACACCGGGGAGCTGTTTTTT

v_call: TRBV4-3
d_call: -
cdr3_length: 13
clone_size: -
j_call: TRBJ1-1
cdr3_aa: CASSPLEGTEAFF
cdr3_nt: TGCGCCAGCAGCCCCCTAGAGGGCACTGAAGCTTTCTTT

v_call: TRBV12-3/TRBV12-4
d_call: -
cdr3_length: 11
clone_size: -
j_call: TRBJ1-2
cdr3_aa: CASTRGAGYTF
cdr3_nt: TGTGCCAGCACCAGGGGAGCTGGCTACACCTTC

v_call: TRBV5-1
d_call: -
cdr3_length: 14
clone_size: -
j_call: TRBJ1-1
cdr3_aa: CASSSQEGNTEAFF
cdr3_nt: TGCGCCAGCAGCTCTCAGGAGGGAAACACTGAAGCTTTCTTT

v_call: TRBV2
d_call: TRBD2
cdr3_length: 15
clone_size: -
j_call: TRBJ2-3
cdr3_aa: CASKEASGITDTQYF
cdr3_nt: TGTGCCAGCAAAGAGGCTAGCGGAATTACAGATACGCAGTATTTT

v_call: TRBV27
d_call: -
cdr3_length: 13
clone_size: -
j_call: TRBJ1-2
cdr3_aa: CASSFNRRDGYTF
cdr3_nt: TGTGCCAGCAGTTTCAACCGGAGGGATGGCTACACCTTC

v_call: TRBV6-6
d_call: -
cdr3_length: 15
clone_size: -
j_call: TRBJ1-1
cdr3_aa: CASSYGRAEDTEAFF
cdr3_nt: TGTGCCAGCAGTTACGGTCGGGCGGAGGACACTGAAGCTTTCTTT

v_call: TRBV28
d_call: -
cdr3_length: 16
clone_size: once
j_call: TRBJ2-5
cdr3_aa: CASSLLVETGRKTQYF
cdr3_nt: TGTGCCAGCAGTTTACTCGTCGAAACAGGGAGAAAGACCCAGTACTTC

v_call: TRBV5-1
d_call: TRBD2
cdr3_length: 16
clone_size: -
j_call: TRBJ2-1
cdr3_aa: CASTEGLAGGYNEQFF
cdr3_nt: TGCGCCAGTACCGAGGGACTAGCGGGGGGTTACAATGAGCAGTTCTTC

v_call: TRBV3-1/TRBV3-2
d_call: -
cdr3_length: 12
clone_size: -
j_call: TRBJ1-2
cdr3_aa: CASSQRYFGYTF
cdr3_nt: TGTGCCAGCAGCCAAAGATACTTTGGCTACACCTTC

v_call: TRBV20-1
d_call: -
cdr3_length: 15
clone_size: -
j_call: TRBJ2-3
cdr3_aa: CSASREGVGTDTQYF
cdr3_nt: TGCAGTGCTAGTCGAGAGGGGGTGGGTACAGATACGCAGTATTTT

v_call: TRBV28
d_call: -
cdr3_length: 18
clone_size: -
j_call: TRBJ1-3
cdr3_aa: CASSLTWAALTSGNTIYF
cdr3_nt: TGTGCCAGCAGTTTAACGTGGGCAGCCTTAACCTCTGGAAACACCATATATTTT

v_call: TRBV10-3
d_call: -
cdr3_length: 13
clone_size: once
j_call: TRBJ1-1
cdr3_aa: CAIRPDRMTEAFF
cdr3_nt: TGTGCCATCAGACCTGACAGAATGACTGAAGCTTTCTTT

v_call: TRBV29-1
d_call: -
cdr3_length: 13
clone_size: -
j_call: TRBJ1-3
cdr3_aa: CSVMNSAGNTIYF
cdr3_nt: TGCAGCGTCATGAATAGCGCTGGAAACACCATATATTTT

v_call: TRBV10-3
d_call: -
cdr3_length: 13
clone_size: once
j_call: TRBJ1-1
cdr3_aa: CAITAGSNTEAFF
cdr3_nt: TGTGCCATCACCGCAGGGTCGAACACTGAAGCTTTCTTT

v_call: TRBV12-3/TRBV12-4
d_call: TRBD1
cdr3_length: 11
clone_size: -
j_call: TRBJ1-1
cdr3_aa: CASSPWTGAFF
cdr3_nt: TGTGCCAGCAGTCCCTGGACAGGGGCTTTCTTT

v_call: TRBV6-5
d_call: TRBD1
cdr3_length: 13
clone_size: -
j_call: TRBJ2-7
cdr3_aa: CAIQWTGEYEQYF
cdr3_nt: TGTGCCATCCAATGGACAGGGGAGTACGAGCAGTACTTC

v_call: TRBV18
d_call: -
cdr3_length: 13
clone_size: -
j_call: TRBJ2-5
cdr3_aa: CASFGQEGETQYF
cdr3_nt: TGTGCCAGCTTCGGACAGGAGGGAGAGACCCAGTACTTC